This T cell receptor beta chain stems from a study of blood T cell repertoires in COVID-19. Study at large: Acute and convalescent COVID-19 specimens originated in the United States, Italy and Spain.

Per the study methods: Estimated nucleated cell counts came from reference gene primer amplification. The protocol was immunoSEQ multiplex PCR, while the TCRdb copy is restricted to in-frame clones and leaves out a portion. The DNA was the basis for D and trimming; V, J and clone size are from that table. The sample lists around 95,000 clones; more than 70% were seen once. CDR3 length: 14 amino acids. The V gene lost 4 bases and the J gene lost 2 bases, with 9 bases spanning the gap. Sequenced material: peripheral blood. The receptor was isolated from a human donor in a cohort sampled during active COVID-19. This chain links TRBV23-1 with TRBJ2-4; D is undetermined. TRBV23-1 is an ORF; its function is uncertain. CDR3 in DNA: TGCGCCAGCAGTCTTTTACTCCCCAAAAACATTCAGTACTTC. This encodes CASSLLLPKNIQYF.